The rows below give T cell receptor beta chains drawn from one sample of a study of cytomegalovirus exposure and HLA in healthy donors. TCRdb's table, derived via immunoSEQ multiplex PCR, lists solely in-frame clones and lacks some. The sample yields around 100,000 clones, around 76% seen once. The sample taken for sequencing was PBMCs. These receptors all come from an older woman in good health and CMV-seropositive. CDR3s include the opening cysteine and the closing phenylalanine or tryptophan. D genes are given only for firm matches.

j_gene: TRBJ2-1
v_gene: TRBV15
d_gene: TRBD1
CDR3aa: CATSRTGTGGSYNEQFF

j_gene: TRBJ2-2
v_gene: TRBV5-1
d_gene: TRBD2
CDR3aa: CASSFRTSTTGELFF

j_gene: TRBJ1-2
v_gene: TRBV6-5
d_gene: TRBD1
CDR3aa: CASSYSLGQGSYGYTF

j_gene: TRBJ2-1
v_gene: TRBV5-6
d_gene: TRBD1
CDR3aa: CASSRTGGAEYNEQFF

j_gene: TRBJ2-5
v_gene: TRBV10-2
d_gene: .
CDR3aa: CASSEGGGREETQYF

j_gene: TRBJ1-5
v_gene: TRBV6-1
d_gene: .
CDR3aa: CASSEPRVGQPQHF

j_gene: TRBJ2-1
v_gene: TRBV2
d_gene: .
CDR3aa: CASSEEGTFNEQFF

j_gene: TRBJ2-5
v_gene: TRBV4-1
d_gene: .
CDR3aa: CASSQGVPGRETQYF

j_gene: TRBJ2-1
v_gene: TRBV12-5
d_gene: .
CDR3aa: CASARGHNEQFF

j_gene: TRBJ2-1
v_gene: TRBV10-1
d_gene: TRBD1
CDR3aa: CASSAGRGSGNEQFF